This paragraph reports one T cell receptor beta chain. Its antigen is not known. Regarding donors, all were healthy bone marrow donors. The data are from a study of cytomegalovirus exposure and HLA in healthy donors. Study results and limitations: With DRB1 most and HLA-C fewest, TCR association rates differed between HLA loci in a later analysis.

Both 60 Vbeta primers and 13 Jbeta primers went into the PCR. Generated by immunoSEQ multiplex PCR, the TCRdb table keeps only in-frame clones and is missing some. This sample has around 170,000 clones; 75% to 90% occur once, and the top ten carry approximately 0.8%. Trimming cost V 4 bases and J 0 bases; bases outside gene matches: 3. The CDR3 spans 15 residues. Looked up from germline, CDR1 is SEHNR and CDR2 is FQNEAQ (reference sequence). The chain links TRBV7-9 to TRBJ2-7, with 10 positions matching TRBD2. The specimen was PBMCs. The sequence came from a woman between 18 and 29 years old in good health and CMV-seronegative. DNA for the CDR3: TGTGCCAGCAGCTCTACTAGCGGGGTCTCCTACGAGCAGTACTTC. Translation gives CASSSTSGVSYEQYF. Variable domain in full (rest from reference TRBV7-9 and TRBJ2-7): DTGVSQNPRHKITKRGQNVTFRCDPISEHNRLYWYRQTLGQGPEFLTYFQNEAQLEKSRLLSDRFSAERPKGSFSTLEIQRTEQGDSAMYLCASSSTSGVSYEQYFGPGTRLTVT.